This entry lists 20 T cell receptor beta chains sequenced from one sample in a study of type 1 and type 2 diabetes patients. The PCR template was genomic DNA. The TCR beta CDR3 region was amplified using 30 forward and 13 reverse primers. Each CDR3 protein gets one entry after TCRdb re-called the multiplex PCR reads with MiXCR. The sample holds under 300,000 distinct CDR3 sequences, approximately 50% seen once. The sequenced material came from peripheral blood mononuclear cells (PBMCs). The source is a man younger than 35 with type 2 diabetes.

This chain links TRBV15 with TRBJ2-1; 9 nucleotides agree with TRBD1. The CDR3 is 16 amino acids. Germline V gives CDR1 LNHNV, CDR2 YYDKDF (reference sequence). After removal of 3 bases from V and 4 bases from J, the junction contained 7 bases not matched to a gene. CDR3 sequence (DNA): TGTGCCACCAGCAGGAACCGGGACAGGGTTTACAATGAGCAGTTCTTC. It codes for CATSRNRDRVYNEQFF. Full variable domain (outside the CDR3, taken from reference TRBV15 and TRBJ2-1): DAMVIQNPRYQVTQFGKPVTLSCSQTLNHNVMYWYQQKSSQAPKLLFHYYDKDFNNEADTPDNFQSRRPNTSFCFLDIRSPGLGDTAMYLCATSRNRDRVYNEQFFGPGTRLTVL.

This clonotype was seen a few times. The chain has TRBV5-1 and TRBJ2-7; D gene unclear. Germline loops: CDR1 SGHRS, CDR2 YFSETQ. Trimming cost V 0 bases and J 2 bases, with 9 bases left between them. The CDR3 runs 14 residues. The CDR3 coding sequence is TGCGCCAGCAGCTTGGCTCTGGGGACCTACGAGCAGTACTTC. It translates to CASSLALGTYEQYF.

This chain uses TRBV6-1 with TRBJ2-7; D unresolved. The germline V gene encodes CDR1 MNHNS and CDR2 SASEGT. This CDR3 has 15 residues. Trimming shortened V by 1 base and J by 0 bases, and 10 bases separated the two germline ends. Here the CDR3 reads CASSEVWDPSYEQYF. In nucleotides, the CDR3 is TGTGCCAGCAGTGAAGTCTGGGATCCCTCCTACGAGCAGTACTTC.

This clonotype has only a few counts. The chain joins TRBV13 to TRBJ1-2; 7 bases align to TRBD1. The CDR3 is 17 amino acids. Losses at the gene ends were 5 bases for V and 6 bases for J; bases not matched to a gene: 18. CDR1 and CDR2 (germline): PRHDT, FYEKMQ (reference sequence). The chain's CDR3 is CASSVWGRAGGFDGYTF. The DNA for the CDR3 is TGTGCCAGCAGCGTGTGGGGACGTGCAGGGGGGTTTGATGGCTACACCTTC.

Details on this clonotype: At one of its ends the junction is not consistent with the germline gene, which may arise from a read error. V usage is TRBV25-1 and J usage is TRBJ2-3; D perhaps matches TRBD2 (5 bases). The CDR3 runs to 16 residues. From germline, CDR1 is MGHDK and CDR2 SYGVNS. CDR3 region: CASSTLSGFSTDTQYF. The DNA for the CDR3 is TGTGCCAGCAGCACCCTAAGCGGTTTTAGCACGGATACGCAGTATTTT.

This clonotype was found once. The chain recombines TRBV30 with TRBJ1-2; no clear D gene. V was clipped by 1 base and J by 4 bases, with 13 bases between them. This CDR3 spans 14 amino acids. Germline V CDR1 and CDR2: GTSNPN, SVGIG (reference sequence). This chain's CDR3 is CAWSGRGLGYGYTF. As DNA, the CDR3 is TGTGCCTGGAGTGGTCGCGGGTTGGGCTATGGCTACACCTTC.

This clonotype was detected ten times or more. V is TRBV5-1 and J is TRBJ2-1; no clear D gene. CDR3 size: 11 residues. V was clipped by 1 base and J by 8 bases, with 4 bases between them. Per germline, CDR1 SGHRS and CDR2 YFSETQ. The CDR3 DNA follows: TGCGCCAGCAGCTTGTTAGATGAGCAGTTCTTC. Amino acids: CASSLLDEQFF.

This clonotype was counted between two and nine times. V is TRBV19 and J is TRBJ1-6; D ambiguous. V gave up 7 bases and J gave up 8 bases, with 18 bases separating them. The length of the CDR3 is 15 residues. CDR1 is LNHDA and CDR2 is SQIVND in the germline V gene (reference sequence). Here the CDR3 reads CASKFLNRTYSPLHF. DNA for the CDR3: TGTGCCAGTAAATTCCTTAACAGAACCTATTCACCCCTCCACTTT. Based on the CDR3 plus reference TRBV19 and TRBJ1-6, the full variable domain is DGGITQSPKYLFRKEGQNVTLSCEQNLNHDAMYWYRQDPGQGLRLIYYSQIVNDFQKGDIAEGYSVSREKKESFPLTVTSAQKNPTAFYLCASKFLNRTYSPLHFGNGTRLTVT.

V is TRBV7-3 and J is TRBJ2-5; D gene unclear. Germline V lookup: CDR1 SGHTA, CDR2 FQGTGA. Trimming cost V 0 bases and J 2 bases, with 4 bases left between them. The length of the CDR3 is 13 residues. The CDR3, as DNA: TGTGCCAGCAGCTTAACCTTTCAAGAGACCCAGTACTTC. It codes for CASSLTFQETQYF.

V and J are TRBV24-1 and TRBJ2-2; 11 bases are a match to TRBD1. The ends lost 8 bases at V and 4 bases at J; junction bases unmatched: 5. Germline CDR1 reads KGHDR; CDR2 reads SFDVKD. The CDR3 contains 15 residues. CDR3 DNA sequence: TGTGCCACCACCACCGGGACAGGGGGCACCGGGGAGCTGTTTTTT. Protein product: CATTTGTGGTGELFF.

About this clonotype: A single base separates this from a much larger clone, so it may be a read error. The V call is TRBV7-3, the J call TRBJ2-2, with TRBD2 matching over 7 bases. The CDR3 runs 13 residues. CDR1 and CDR2 from the germline V gene are SGHTA and FQGTGA. This chain's CDR3 is CASSEIAGGGLFF. CDR3 coding DNA: TGTGCCAGCAGTGAAATAGCTGGCGGGGGGCTGTTTTTT.

Regarding this clonotype: At one end, the junction sequence differs from germline, possibly due to a read error. The chain joins TRBV13 to TRBJ2-1; D is unresolved. Germline loops: CDR1 PRHDT, CDR2 FYEKMQ (reference sequence). The CDR3 is 15 residues long. For the CDR3, the DNA is TGCGCCAACAGCTTGGTCCCAGCCTCAGACAATGAGCAGTTCTTC. This translates into CANSLVPASDNEQFF.

Only one count was recorded for this clonotype. Germline and junction disagree at one end, which may indicate a read error. This chain connects TRBV7-4 to TRBJ2-7, with D perhaps TRBD1 (6 bases). Looked up from germline, CDR1 is SGHVT and CDR2 is SQSDAQ. CDR3 size: 14 residues. The CDR3 DNA reads TGTGCCAGCAGCTTACCGGACAGCTCCTACGAACAGTACTTC. As protein: CASSLPDSSYEQYF.

J is TRBJ2-7 and V is TRBV6-5; 7 nucleotides align to TRBD1. This CDR3 is built from 15 residues. The germline CDR1 and CDR2 sequences are MNHEY and SVGAGI. The trim removed 5 bases at V and 2 bases at J, leaving 9 bases unmatched. Here the CDR3 reads CASSVFTTGPYEQYF. The CDR3 DNA is TGTGCCAGCAGTGTATTCACGACAGGGCCCTACGAGCAGTACTTC.

V usage is TRBV2 and J usage is TRBJ1-2; possibly TRBD1 for D (5 bases). Germline CDR1 reads SNHLY; CDR2 reads FYNNEI. The length of the CDR3 is 12 residues. V was shortened by 5 bases and J by 8 bases, with 12 bases between the two germline ends. The CDR3 spells CASSYRDEGYTF. The CDR3 bases are TGTGCCAGCAGTTACCGGGACGAAGGCTACACCTTC.

The rearrangement links TRBV12-3 or TRBV12-4 to TRBJ2-5; perhaps TRBD2 as D (6 bases). The last part of the DNA fits TRBJ2-1 better; the J call may be wrong. CDR3 length: 14 residues. The CDR3 bases are TGTGCCAGCAGTGCCGGGACTGGGTACAATGAGCAGTTCTTC. It codes for CASSAGTGYNEQFF.

The V gene is TRBV2, the J gene TRBJ2-7; D is uncertain. V lost 2 bases and J lost 4, with 15 bases in between. Per the germline V gene, CDR1 is SNHLY and CDR2 is FYNNEI. There are 15 residues in the CDR3. DNA for the CDR3: TGTGCCAGCAGTGAAAGGACCTTTCAACATTACGAGCAGTACTTC. Amino acid sequence: CASSERTFQHYEQYF.

This clonotype came up a few times. The chain uses TRBV2 and TRBJ2-2, with 12 bases fitting TRBD2. Germline CDR1 SNHLY, CDR2 FYNNEI. J was trimmed by 3 bases and V by 9 bases; bases with no gene match: 5. There are 15 residues in the CDR3. CDR3 DNA: TGTGCCAGTACCGGGACTAGCGGGTACACCGGGGAGCTGTTTTTT. Its protein is CASTGTSGYTGELFF.

This clonotype came up a few times. The chain recombines TRBV28 with TRBJ1-2; 7 bases match TRBD1. The CDR3 is made up of 14 amino acids. Germline V CDR1 and CDR2: MDHEN, SYDVKM. In DNA form, the CDR3 reads TGTGTCCGGGACAGTCAATGCGGAAACTATGGCTACACCTTC. This codes for CVRDSQCGNYGYTF.

This clonotype was observed a few times. V usage is TRBV27 and J usage is TRBJ1-1; D might be TRBD1 (5 bases). Germline V gene lookup returns CDR1 MNHEY and CDR2 SMNVEV (reference sequence). The V end lost 5 bases, the J end lost 2 bases, and 9 bases lay between the germline ends. CDR3 length: 13 residues. CDR3 residues: CASSLQVNTEAFF. In nucleotides, the CDR3 is TGTGCCAGCAGTCTACAGGTTAACACTGAAGCTTTCTTT.